This TCR beta chain was profiled in a study of response to subunit inactivated influenza vaccine. TCRdb passed the RT-PCR reads through MiXCR, listing each CDR3 protein once. The sample contains about 540,000 distinct CDR3 sequences, approximately 22% of which appear only once. This same sample was also part of a study on T cells expressing NK-cell markers. This second report adds: The authors made TCR beta cDNA libraries by 5'RACE template switching. This switching added a universal primer site and UMIs.

Sequenced material: CD4+ T cells sorted from PBMCs, taken 12 days after vaccination. This receptor was obtained from a man in his fifties who received an inactivated influenza vaccine.

This chain's CDR3 is CSVGFGTVTDTQYF. DNA of the CDR3: TGCAGCGTTGGATTCGGAACAGTCACAGATACGCAGTATTTT. The V call is TRBV29-1, the J call TRBJ2-3; no definite D call. Germline CDR1 reads SQVTM; CDR2 reads ANQGSEA. The CDR3 totals 14 residues. Between the trimmed V and J ends, which lost 4 bases and 2 bases, there was a span of 13 bases.